This is a list of T cell receptor beta chains from one sample in a study of T cell clones after liver transplantation. The repertoire was sequenced with immunoSEQ multiplex PCR; TCRdb's copy has only in-frame clones and lacks some. This table has some 20,000 clones, roughly 88% appearing once. Sequencing used CD8+ T cells from blood, obtained before liver transplant. These receptors were obtained from a human donor who received a liver transplant. CDR3s include the opening cysteine and the closing phenylalanine or tryptophan.

v_call	j_call	cdr3_length	cdr3_aa
TRBV7-2	TRBJ2-1	19	CASSSSRGPSSGRDNEQFF
TRBV5-1	TRBJ2-4	14	CASSLNLAKNIQYF
TRBV2	TRBJ2-2	15	CASGKGTLNTGELFF
TRBV9	TRBJ2-7	13	CASSVEDGYEQYF
TRBV5-4	TRBJ1-2	12	CASSSPRGGYTF
TRBV28	TRBJ2-5	12	CASSGTQETQYF
TRBV9	TRBJ2-3	16	CASSSRPAGEYDTQYF
TRBV5-1	TRBJ2-1	12	CASSLLGNEQFF
TRBV7-8	TRBJ2-6	18	CASSLPTSGISGANVLTF
TRBV7-8	TRBJ2-7	14	CASSLAGVAYEQYF
TRBV11-2	TRBJ2-7	14	CASSLGPGNYEQYF
TRBV9	TRBJ2-7	15	CASSVDTGVSYEQYF
TRBV6-4	TRBJ2-5	15	CASSSPRRRRETQYF
TRBV7-9	TRBJ2-1	17	CASSLVNGAASHNEQFF
TRBV5-6	TRBJ1-1	16	CASSLLPAGGDTEAFF
TRBV4-3	TRBJ2-1	15	CASSRGLESYNEQFF
TRBV27	TRBJ1-1	14	CASSLFRGSFEAFF
TRBV27	TRBJ1-1	16	CASSLGSIPGNTEAFF
TRBV9	TRBJ1-4	17	CASSGGQGETTNEKLFF
TRBV6-6	TRBJ1-3	15	CASSYGHPSGNTIYF
TRBV7-2	TRBJ2-1	15	CASSPGTAFYNEQFF
TRBV27	TRBJ2-1	16	CASSFPGREGRDEQFF
TRBV11-2	TRBJ2-7	17	CASSFREVLVPDYEQYF
TRBV28	TRBJ2-1	16	CASSLTKRDSRDEQFF
TRBV6-5	TRBJ2-7	15	CASSYSTPGDYEQYF
TRBV6-6	TRBJ1-1	13	CASSYLGGDLAFF
TRBV6-5	TRBJ1-1	12	CASSYMNTEAFF
TRBV28	TRBJ2-3	16	CASSLAKREVADTQYF
TRBV6-6	TRBJ2-1	15	CASSYRTGSYSRQFF